Below, one T cell receptor (beta chain) is given with its context. The antigen is unknown. The sample belongs to a study of shared clonotypes between healthy human individuals. Study-level points and caveats: Among four donors, roughly 5% of naive CD4 clonotypes were found in common.

Libraries were prepared by immunoSEQ multiplex PCR; TCRdb keeps only in-frame clonotypes and omits some of them. The sample lists around 2,100,000 clones, approximately 95% seen once, with 1% to 1.5% in the top ten. Terminally differentiated effector memory CD45RA+ cells were left out of the naive CD8 fraction, which was CD45RO-negative and positively selected for CCR7. Germline V lookup: CDR1 SEHNR, CDR2 FQNEAQ (reference sequence). With V trimmed by 2 bases and J by 1 base, 11 bases remained unmatched. This CDR3 spans 17 amino acids. The V call is TRBV7-9, the J call TRBJ2-7; 7 bases fit TRBD1. Sequenced material: naive CD8+ T cells sorted from blood. The clonotype comes from a man younger than 35 in good health. CDR3 loop: CASSLHPWTGQSYEQYF. The CDR3 bases are TGTGCCAGCAGCTTACATCCTTGGACAGGCCAATCCTACGAGCAGTACTTC.